What follows is one T cell receptor beta chain and its context. What it binds is not known. A single record per CDR3 protein comes from TCRdb applying MiXCR to the 5' RACE reads. The sample shows 300,000 to 350,000 distinct CDR3 sequences, 13% to 15% of them seen only once. Germline CDR1 and CDR2: MNHEY and SVGAGI. The CDR3 is 13 amino acids. With 6 bases removed from V and 10 bases from J, the gap between germline ends came to 16 bases. These data belong to a study of T-cell memory formation after mild COVID-19. Overall study results and limits: There were some responding clones in pre-infection memory, which suggested that cross-reactive memory had joined. Clones from the second wave (peaking day 37) had unconfirmed SARS-CoV-2 specificity. Contracting CD4+ clones were located mainly in CM and EM, and CD8+ clones in EMRA.

The chain uses TRBV6-5 and TRBJ2-1; D is uncertain. The clonotype comes from a man aged 18-30 years who had mild COVID-19 (a few samples of this study predate the infection). Cell type and time point are not known. The sequenced material came from PBMCs or a T cell subset sorted from them (not recorded which). This chain's CDR3 is CASSPAAPQEQFF. CDR3 nucleotides: TGTGCCAGCAGCCCCGCGGCGCCTCAGGAGCAGTTCTTC.